Listed here are 5 T cell receptor beta chains from one sample, sequenced in a study of blood T cells in healthy people across ages. A J-beta primer mix and a sample-barcoded 5' primer were used in a second PCR of about 7 to 12 cycles. MiXCR, applied by TCRdb to the 5' RACE reads, yields one record per CDR3 protein. The table shows 1.5 million or so distinct CDR3 sequences, with about 42% occurring only once. Sequencing was done on a sample of blood. The receptors shown here come from a young woman in good health.

This clonotype was counted between two and nine times. J is TRBJ2-7 and V is TRBV6-6; no reliable D call. Trimming took off 11 bases at V and 3 bases at J, with 17 bases between the two ends. CDR3 length equals 13 residues. CDR1 MNHNY and CDR2 SVGAGI come from the germline V gene (reference sequence). The CDR3 sequence: CASGLVLNYEQYF. The CDR3 DNA sequence: TGTGCCTCCGGTTTGGTTCTAAACTACGAGCAGTACTTC.

This clonotype came up many times. One end of the junction fails to match germline, which may point to a read error. The chain joins TRBV5-1 to TRBJ2-7; 9 nucleotides align to TRBD1. The CDR3 extends over 12 amino acids. Germline CDR1 SGHRS, CDR2 YFSETQ. The DNA for the CDR3 is TGTGCCAGCAGCTGGACAGGGGACGAGCAGTACTTC. It translates to CASSWTGDEQYF.

J is TRBJ1-2 and V is TRBV7-9; no definite D call. In germline, CDR1 is SEHNR, CDR2 FQNEAQ (reference sequence). Trimming took 1 base from V and 6 from J, leaving 9 bases between them. This CDR3 comprises 13 residues. CDR3 amino acids: CASSLGQAHGYTF. The CDR3 nucleotides read TGTGCCAGCAGCTTAGGGCAGGCCCATGGCTACACCTTC.

This clonotype was detected many times. This chain uses TRBV27 with TRBJ2-1, with a weak D call TRBD2 (6 bases). With 7 bases removed from V and 2 bases from J, the gap between germline ends came to 21 bases. The CDR3 is made up of 17 amino acids. Per the germline V gene, CDR1 is MNHEY and CDR2 is SMNVEV (reference sequence). CDR3 DNA sequence: TGTGCCAGCATGCCCCGGGGTTTGCGGGGCACCTACAATGAGCAGTTCTTC. Its protein product is CASMPRGLRGTYNEQFF.

There are many counts of this clonotype. A much bigger clone sits one base away, suggesting this may be a read error. The rearrangement links TRBV29-1 to TRBJ2-5, with D perhaps assigned TRBD1 or TRBD2 (7 bases each). CDR3 size: 13 residues. Germline-derived CDR1 and CDR2 are SQVTM and ANQGSEA. V gave up 3 bases and J gave up 5 bases, with 13 bases separating them. The CDR3: CSVESQGGETQYF. CDR3 sequence (DNA): TGCAGCGTTGAGAGCCAGGGGGGGGAGACCCAGTACTTC.